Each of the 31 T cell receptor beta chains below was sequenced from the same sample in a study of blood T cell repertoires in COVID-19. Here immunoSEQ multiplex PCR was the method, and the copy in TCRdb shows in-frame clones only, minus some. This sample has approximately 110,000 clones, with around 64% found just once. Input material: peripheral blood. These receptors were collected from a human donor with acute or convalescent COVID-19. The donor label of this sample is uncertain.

The CDR3 region has the DNA TGTGCCAGCTCACCTAGCGGAGGGGAGACCCAGTACTTC. Translating it yields CASSPSGGETQYF. V is TRBV18 and J is TRBJ2-5; tentative D call: TRBD2 (6 bases). Germline CDR1 KGHSH, CDR2 LQKENI. V was clipped by 3 bases and J by 5 bases, with 10 bases between them. The CDR3 has 13 amino acids.

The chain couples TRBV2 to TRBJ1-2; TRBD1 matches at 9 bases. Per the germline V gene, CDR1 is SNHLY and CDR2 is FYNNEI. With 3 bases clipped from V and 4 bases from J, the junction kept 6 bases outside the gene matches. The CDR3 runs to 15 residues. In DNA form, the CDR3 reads TGTGCCAGCAGTGACCCCGGGACAGGGACCTATGGCTACACCTTC. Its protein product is CASSDPGTGTYGYTF.

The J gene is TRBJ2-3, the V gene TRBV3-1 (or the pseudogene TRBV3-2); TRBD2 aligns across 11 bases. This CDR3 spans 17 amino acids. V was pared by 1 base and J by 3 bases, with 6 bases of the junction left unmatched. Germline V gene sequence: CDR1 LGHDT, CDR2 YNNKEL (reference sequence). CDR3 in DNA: TGTGCCAGCAGCCAAGGGGTAGCGGGGGGGCCAACAGATACGCAGTATTTT. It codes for CASSQGVAGGPTDTQYF.

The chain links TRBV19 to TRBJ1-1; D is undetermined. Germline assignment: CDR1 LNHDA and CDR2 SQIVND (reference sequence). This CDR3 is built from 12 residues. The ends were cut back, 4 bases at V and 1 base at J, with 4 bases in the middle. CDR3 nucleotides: TGTGCCAGTAGTAACAGGAACACTGAAGCTTTCTTT. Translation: CASSNRNTEAFF. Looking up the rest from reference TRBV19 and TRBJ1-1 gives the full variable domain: DGGITQSPKYLFRKEGQNVTLSCEQNLNHDAMYWYRQDPGQGLRLIYYSQIVNDFQKGDIAEGYSVSREKKESFPLTVTSAQKNPTAFYLCASSNRNTEAFFGQGTRLTVV.

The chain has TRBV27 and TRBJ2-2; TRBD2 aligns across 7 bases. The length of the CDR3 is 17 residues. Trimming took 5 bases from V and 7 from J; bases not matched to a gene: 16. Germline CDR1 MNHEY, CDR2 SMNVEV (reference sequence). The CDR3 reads CASSGAPGLAASGELFF. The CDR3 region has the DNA TGTGCCAGCAGTGGGGCGCCGGGGCTAGCGGCAAGCGGGGAGCTGTTTTTT.

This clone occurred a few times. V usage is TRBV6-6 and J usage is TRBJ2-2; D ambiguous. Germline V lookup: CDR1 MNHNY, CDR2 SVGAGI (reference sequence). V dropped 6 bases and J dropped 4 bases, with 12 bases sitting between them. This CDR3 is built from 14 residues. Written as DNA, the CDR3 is TGTGCCAGCAGACAACAACCCAGCACCGGGGAGCTGTTTTTT. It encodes CASRQQPSTGELFF.

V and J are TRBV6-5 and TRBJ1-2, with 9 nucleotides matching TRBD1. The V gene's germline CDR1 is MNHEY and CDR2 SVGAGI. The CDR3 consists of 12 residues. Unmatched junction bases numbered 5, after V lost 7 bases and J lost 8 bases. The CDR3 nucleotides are TGTGCCAGCAATCCGGGACAGGGAGGCTACACCTTC. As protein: CASNPGQGGYTF.

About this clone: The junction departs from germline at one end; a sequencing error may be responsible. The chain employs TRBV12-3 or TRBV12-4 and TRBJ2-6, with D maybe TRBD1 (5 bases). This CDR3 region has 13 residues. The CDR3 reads CASSLTGANVLTF. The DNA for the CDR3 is TGTGCCAGCAGTTTAACTGGGGCCAACGTCTTGACTTTC.

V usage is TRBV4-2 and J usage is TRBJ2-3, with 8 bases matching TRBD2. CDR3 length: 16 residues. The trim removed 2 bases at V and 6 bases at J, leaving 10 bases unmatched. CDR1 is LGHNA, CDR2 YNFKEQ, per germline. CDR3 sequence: CASSQLAGGLGDTQYF. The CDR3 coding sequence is TGTGCCAGCAGCCAACTCGCGGGGGGCCTTGGGGATACGCAGTATTTT.

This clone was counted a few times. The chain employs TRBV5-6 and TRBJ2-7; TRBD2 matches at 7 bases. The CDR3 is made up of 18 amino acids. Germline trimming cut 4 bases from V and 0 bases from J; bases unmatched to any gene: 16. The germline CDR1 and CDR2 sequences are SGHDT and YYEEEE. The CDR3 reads CASSLLPSGRGSSYEQYV. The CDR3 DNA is TGTGCCAGCAGCCTGCTCCCTTCCGGGCGGGGGAGCTCCTACGAGCAGTACGTC.

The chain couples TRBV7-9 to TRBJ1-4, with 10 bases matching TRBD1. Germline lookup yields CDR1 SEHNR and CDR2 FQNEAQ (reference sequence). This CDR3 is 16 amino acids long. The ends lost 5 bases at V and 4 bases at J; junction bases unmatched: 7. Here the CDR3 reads CASSLGTGVDNEKLFF. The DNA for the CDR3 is TGTGCCAGCAGCCTCGGGACAGGGGTGGATAATGAAAAACTGTTTTTT.

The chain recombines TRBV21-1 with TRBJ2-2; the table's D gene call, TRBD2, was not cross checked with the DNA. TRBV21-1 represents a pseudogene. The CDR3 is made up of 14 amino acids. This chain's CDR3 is CASSSPEDTGELFF. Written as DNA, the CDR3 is TGTGCCAGCAGCAGCCCTGAGGACACCGGGGAGCTGTTTTTT.

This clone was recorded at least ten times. This CDR3 reads CASSLTGKHEQYV. CDR3 DNA: TGTGCCAGCAGTTTGACAGGGAAGCACGAGCAGTACGTC. This chain links TRBV28 with TRBJ2-7; 7 positions agree with TRBD1. The CDR3 is made up of 13 amino acids. V shed 3 bases, J shed 5 bases, and the junction held 4 bases outside the gene matches. The V gene's germline CDR1 is MDHEN and CDR2 SYDVKM.

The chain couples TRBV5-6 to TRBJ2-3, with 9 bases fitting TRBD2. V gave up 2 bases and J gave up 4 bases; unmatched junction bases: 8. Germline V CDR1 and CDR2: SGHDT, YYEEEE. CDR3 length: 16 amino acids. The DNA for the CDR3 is TGTGCCAGCAGCTTTTTAAGCGGGGGGACGGCAGATACGCAGTATTTT. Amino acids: CASSFLSGGTADTQYF.

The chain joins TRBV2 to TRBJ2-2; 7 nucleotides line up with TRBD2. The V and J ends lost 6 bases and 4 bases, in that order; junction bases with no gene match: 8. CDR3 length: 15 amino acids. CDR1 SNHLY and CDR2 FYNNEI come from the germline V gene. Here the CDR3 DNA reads TGTGCCAGCAGGGTGAGCGGGGCGGGCACCGGGGAGCTGTTTTTT. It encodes CASRVSGAGTGELFF.

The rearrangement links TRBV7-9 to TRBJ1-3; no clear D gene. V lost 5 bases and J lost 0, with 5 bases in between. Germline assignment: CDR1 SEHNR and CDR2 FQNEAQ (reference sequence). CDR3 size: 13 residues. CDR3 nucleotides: TGTGCCAGCAGCGTTAACTCTGGAAACACCATATATTTT. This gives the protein CASSVNSGNTIYF.

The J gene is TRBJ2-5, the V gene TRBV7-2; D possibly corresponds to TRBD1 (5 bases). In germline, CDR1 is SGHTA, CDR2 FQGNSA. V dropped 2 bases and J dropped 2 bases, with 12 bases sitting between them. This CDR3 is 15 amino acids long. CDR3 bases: TGTGCCAGCAGCTTAATGCTGGGGCAACAAGAGACCCAGTACTTC. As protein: CASSLMLGQQETQYF.

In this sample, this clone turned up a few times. As DNA, the CDR3 is TGTGCCAGCAGCTGGCAGGGGGCCACAGATACGCAGTATTTT. This gives the protein CASSWQGATDTQYF. The J gene is TRBJ2-3, the V gene TRBV5-4; TRBD1 matches 8 bases. CDR3 length: 14 amino acids. In germline, CDR1 is SGHNT, CDR2 YYREEE (reference sequence). Germline trimming cut 3 bases from V and 2 bases from J; bases unmatched to any gene: 2.

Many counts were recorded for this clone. DNA for the CDR3: TGTGCCAGCAGCTTTGGGGGGACAGGGGGTTATGGCTACACCTTC. It codes for CASSFGGTGGYGYTF. The chain has TRBV7-8 and TRBJ1-2, with 11 bases that match TRBD1. The germline gives CDR1 SGHVS, CDR2 FQNEAQ. V was clipped by 3 bases and J by 5 bases; unmatched bases: 5. CDR3 length: 15 amino acids.

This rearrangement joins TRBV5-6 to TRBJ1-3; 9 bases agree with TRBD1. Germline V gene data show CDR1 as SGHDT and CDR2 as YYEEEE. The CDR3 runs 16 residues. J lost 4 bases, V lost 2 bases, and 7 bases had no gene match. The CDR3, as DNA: TGTGCCAGCAGCTTTTGGGGGACAGGGCAAGGAAACACCATATATTTT. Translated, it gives CASSFWGTGQGNTIYF.

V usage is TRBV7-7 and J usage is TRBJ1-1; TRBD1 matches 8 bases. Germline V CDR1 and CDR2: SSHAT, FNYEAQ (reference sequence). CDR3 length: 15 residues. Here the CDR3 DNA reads TGTGCTAGCGGACAGGGTAGGGACATGAACACTGAAGCTTTCTTT. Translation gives CASGQGRDMNTEAFF.

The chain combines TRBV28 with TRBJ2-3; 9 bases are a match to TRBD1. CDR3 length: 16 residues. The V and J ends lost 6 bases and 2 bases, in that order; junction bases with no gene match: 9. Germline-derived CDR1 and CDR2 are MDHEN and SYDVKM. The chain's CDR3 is CASSHSGTGSTDTQYF. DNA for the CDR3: TGTGCCAGCAGCCATTCCGGGACAGGGTCCACAGATACGCAGTATTTT.

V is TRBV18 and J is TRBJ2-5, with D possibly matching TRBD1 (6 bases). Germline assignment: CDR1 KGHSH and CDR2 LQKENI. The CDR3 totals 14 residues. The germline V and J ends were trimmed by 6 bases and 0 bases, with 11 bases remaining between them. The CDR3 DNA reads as TGTGCCAGCTCCCCCACAGGGAACCAAGAGACCCAGTACTTC. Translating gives CASSPTGNQETQYF. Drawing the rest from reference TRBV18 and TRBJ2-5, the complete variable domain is NAGVMQNPRHLVRRRGQEARLRCSPMKGHSHVYWYRQLPEEGLKFMVYLQKENIIDESGMPKERFSAEFPKEGPSILRIQQVVRGDSAAYFCASSPTGNQETQYFGPGTRLLVL.

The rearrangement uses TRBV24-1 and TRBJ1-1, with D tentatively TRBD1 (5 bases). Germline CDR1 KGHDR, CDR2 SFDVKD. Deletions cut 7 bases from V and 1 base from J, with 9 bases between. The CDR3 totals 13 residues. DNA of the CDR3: TGTGCCACCAGCCTCACAGGGAACACTGAAGCTTTCTTT. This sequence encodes CATSLTGNTEAFF.

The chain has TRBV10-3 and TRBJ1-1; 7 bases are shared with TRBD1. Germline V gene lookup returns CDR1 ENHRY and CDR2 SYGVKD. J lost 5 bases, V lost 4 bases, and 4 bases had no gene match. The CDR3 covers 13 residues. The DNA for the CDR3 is TGTGCCATCAGTGGAGGGGGCCGAACTGAAGCTTTCTTT. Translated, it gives CAISGGGRTEAFF.

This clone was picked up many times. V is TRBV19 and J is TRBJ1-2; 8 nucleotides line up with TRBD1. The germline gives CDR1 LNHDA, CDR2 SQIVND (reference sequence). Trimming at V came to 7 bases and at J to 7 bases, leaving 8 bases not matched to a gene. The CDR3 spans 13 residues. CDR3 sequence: CASKTQGEVGYTF. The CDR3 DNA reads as TGTGCCAGTAAGACACAGGGGGAAGTTGGCTACACCTTC.

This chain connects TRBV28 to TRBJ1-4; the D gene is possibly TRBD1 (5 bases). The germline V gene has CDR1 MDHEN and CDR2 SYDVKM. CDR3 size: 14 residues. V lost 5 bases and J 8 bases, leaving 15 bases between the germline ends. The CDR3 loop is CASSPWTRSEKLFF. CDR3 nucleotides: TGTGCCAGCAGTCCGTGGACACGGAGCGAAAAACTGTTTTTT.

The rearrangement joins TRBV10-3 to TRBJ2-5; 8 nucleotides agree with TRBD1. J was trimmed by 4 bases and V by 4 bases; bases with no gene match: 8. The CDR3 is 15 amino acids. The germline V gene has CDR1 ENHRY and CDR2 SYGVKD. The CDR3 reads CAISGQGWGGETQYF. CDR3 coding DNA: TGTGCCATCAGTGGACAGGGGTGGGGTGGAGAGACCCAGTACTTC.

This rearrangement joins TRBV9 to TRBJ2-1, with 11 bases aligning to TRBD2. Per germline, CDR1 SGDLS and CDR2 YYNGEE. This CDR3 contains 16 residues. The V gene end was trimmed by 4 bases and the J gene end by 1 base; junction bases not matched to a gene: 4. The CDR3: CASSPPSGGSYNEQFF. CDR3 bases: TGTGCCAGCAGCCCACCTAGCGGGGGGTCCTACAATGAGCAGTTCTTC.

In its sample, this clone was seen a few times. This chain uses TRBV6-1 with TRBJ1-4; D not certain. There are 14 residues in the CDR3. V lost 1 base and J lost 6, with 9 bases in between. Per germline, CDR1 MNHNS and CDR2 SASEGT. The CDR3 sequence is CASSEVRTDEKLFF. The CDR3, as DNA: TGTGCCAGCAGTGAAGTGCGTACGGATGAAAAACTGTTTTTT.

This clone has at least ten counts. CDR3 sequence: CASRTGQGEGYGYTF. CDR3 nucleotide sequence: TGTGCCAGCAGAACCGGACAGGGGGAAGGCTATGGCTACACCTTC. This sequence joins TRBV5-5 and TRBJ1-2; 10 bases map to TRBD1. The length of the CDR3 is 15 residues. The junction had 8 bases not matched to a gene; V was cut back by 5 bases and J by 4 bases. Germline V gene data show CDR1 as SGHKS and CDR2 as YYEKEE (reference sequence).